One sample yielded the 7 T cell receptor beta chains listed below, sequenced in a study of blood T cell repertoires in COVID-19 (dated by TCRdb to 2018 to 2021). The receptor library was made with the immunoSEQ multiplex PCR assay. TCRdb limited this immuneACCESS table to in-frame rearrangements with V and J called. A share of clones is missing; checked studies link under half to unresolved V genes, and the rest is unexplained. Here the sample has some 65,000 clones; approximately 79% occur a single time. In total, the top ten clones hold 4.5% to 7% of the sample. Input material: peripheral blood. Every receptor here comes from a woman in her sixties or seventies with acute or convalescent COVID-19.

The V gene is TRBV6-1, the J gene TRBJ1-2, with 7 bases fitting TRBD1. The ends lost 7 bases at V and 6 bases at J; junction bases unmatched: 8. The germline CDR1 and CDR2 sequences are MNHNS and SASEGT. The CDR3 has 13 residues. The CDR3 coding sequence is TGTGCCAGCACCTTGACAGGGAAAGATGGCTACACCTTC. This gives the protein CASTLTGKDGYTF.

This chain connects TRBV6-1 to TRBJ2-5; 9 bases line up with TRBD2. CDR1 is MNHNS, CDR2 SASEGT, per germline. The length of the CDR3 is 16 residues. V shed 0 bases and J 5 bases; nucleotides not matched to a gene: 7. CDR3 sequence: CASSEAGGGARETQYF. The CDR3 region has the DNA TGTGCCAGCAGTGAAGCAGGCGGGGGGGCTCGGGAGACCCAGTACTTC.

The CDR3 DNA follows: TGTGCCAGCAGTTTTTCCGGGACAGGGGAAGGCTACACCTTC. Translated: CASSFSGTGEGYTF. The chain links TRBV27 to TRBJ1-2; 10 bases match TRBD1. Germline loops: CDR1 MNHEY, CDR2 SMNVEV (reference sequence). V shed 3 bases and J 8 bases; nucleotides not matched to a gene: 6. CDR3 length: 14 residues.

The rearrangement joins TRBV5-1 to TRBJ2-3; 15 positions match TRBD2. CDR3 length: 16 amino acids. The V and J ends lost 4 bases and 5 bases, in that order; junction bases with no gene match: 5. Germline CDR1 and CDR2: SGHRS and YFSETQ. The DNA for the CDR3 is TGCGCCAGCAGCCTTGGACTAGCGGGGGGGCAAGATACGCAGTATTTT. This gives the protein CASSLGLAGGQDTQYF. The variable domain in full, completed from reference TRBV5-1 and TRBJ2-3, reads KAGVTQTPRYLIKTRGQQVTLSCSPISGHRSVSWYQQTPGQGLQFLFEYFSETQRNKGNFPGRFSGRQFSNSRSEMNVSTLELGDSALYLCASSLGLAGGQDTQYFGPGTRLTVL.

The V and J genes are TRBV9 and TRBJ1-2, with D possibly being TRBD1 (5 bases). The ends were cut back, 2 bases at V and 4 bases at J, with 12 bases in the middle. This CDR3 comprises 14 residues. Germline CDR1 and CDR2: SGDLS and YYNGEE. The CDR3 loop reads CASSVRGGGYGYTF. The CDR3 DNA reads as TGTGCCAGCAGCGTGCGGGGGGGAGGCTATGGCTACACCTTC.

The chain employs TRBV7-3 and TRBJ2-2; 12 bases match TRBD1. This CDR3 has 15 residues. Germline trimming cut 5 bases from V and 7 bases from J; bases unmatched to any gene: 5. In germline, CDR1 is SGHTA, CDR2 FQGTGA. The CDR3 nucleotides read TGTGCCAGCAGCCGCGGGACAGGGGGCGGCGGGGAGCTGTTTTTT. It specifies CASSRGTGGGGELFF.

This clone was recorded once. The CDR3 here is CASSRGGSWNGYTF. The CDR3, as DNA: TGTGCCAGCAGCCGTGGGGGGTCATGGAATGGCTACACCTTC. J is TRBJ1-2 and V is TRBV14; D might be TRBD1 (5 bases). V lost 4 bases and J 6 bases, leaving 15 bases between the germline ends. CDR1 is SGHDN and CDR2 is FVKESK in the germline V gene. The CDR3 sequence is 14 residues long.